These 32 T cell receptor beta chains were sequenced from one sample in a study of blood T cells in healthy people across ages (dated by TCRdb to between 2015 and 2016). Preparation of the library involved 5' RACE. Sequencing was carried out with an Illumina HiSeq 2500. A second PCR of about 6 to 11 cycles was run with a J-beta primer mix and a sample-barcoded 5' primer. TCRdb reworked the public reads: Q25 trimming with fastp, MiXCR clone assembly, productive beta chains retained. Every CDR3 protein is listed once, alongside the most common genes and DNA of its rows. The sample table contains about 1.7 million distinct CDR3 sequences; only one count was recorded for 28% of them. The ten largest clones take up less than 9.5% of the sample. Sequencing used blood. Receptors were obtained from a woman in her thirties in good health.

The chain links TRBV12-3 or TRBV12-4 to TRBJ1-1; perhaps TRBD1 as D (5 bases). V lost 4 bases to trimming and J lost 2 bases, with 11 bases between them. The CDR3 is made up of 14 amino acids. The DNA for the CDR3 is TGTGCCAGCAGTTCGGGACTTCCCAACACTGAAGCTTTCTTT. Translation: CASSSGLPNTEAFF.

J is TRBJ2-1 and V is TRBV9, with D unclear. Trimming removed 7 bases at V and 12 bases at J, with 20 bases between. Germline V gene lookup returns CDR1 SGDLS and CDR2 YYNGEE. This CDR3 is 13 amino acids long. CDR3 nucleotide sequence: TGTGCCAGCTCCGCGACTCCCACCGCAGCGCAGTTCTTC. As protein: CASSATPTAAQFF.

As regards this clonotype: A read error is possible here, since a much larger clone lies one base away. CDR3 region: CSARGSAGRSGANVRTF. The CDR3 DNA is TGCAGTGCTAGGGGATCCGCTGGAAGGTCTGGGGCCAACGTCCGGACTTTC. V is TRBV20-1 and J is TRBJ2-6; D is perhaps TRBD1 (5 bases). CDR3 length: 17 residues. The germline V gene has CDR1 DFQATT and CDR2 SNEGSKA (reference sequence).

The chain links TRBV5-1 to TRBJ2-5, with 7 bases lining up with TRBD1. CDR1 is SGHRS and CDR2 is YFSETQ in the germline V gene. The ends lost 6 bases at V and 5 bases at J; junction bases unmatched: 10. The CDR3 has 14 amino acids. CDR3 region: CASTLTGAQETQYF. The CDR3 DNA follows: TGCGCCAGCACCTTAACAGGGGCCCAGGAGACCCAGTACTTC.

The chain combines TRBV5-5 with TRBJ2-3; D might be TRBD1 or TRBD2, each matching 6 bases. The germline gives CDR1 SGHKS, CDR2 YYEKEE (reference sequence). The CDR3 is 14 residues long. Trimming took off 7 bases at V and 4 bases at J, with 16 bases between the two ends. CDR3 sequence (DNA): TGTGCCAGCTTGGGCGGAGGGGGGCCAGATACGCAGTATTTT. Amino acids: CASLGGGGPDTQYF.

For the CDR3, the DNA is TGTGCCAGCAGCCCCCAGGGGGTCCCTCAGCCCCAGCATTTT. It is translated as CASSPQGVPQPQHF. J is TRBJ1-5 and V is TRBV12-3 or TRBV12-4; TRBD1 matches at 7 bases. After removal of 6 bases from V and 6 bases from J, the junction contained 8 bases not matched to a gene. This CDR3 region has 14 residues.

This clonotype has a handful of counts. The chain carries TRBV27 and TRBJ1-4; 9 nucleotides line up with TRBD1. V lost 5 bases, J lost 6 bases, and 7 bases stayed unmatched. From germline, CDR1 is MNHEY and CDR2 SMNVEV (reference sequence). This CDR3 has 15 residues. This CDR3 reads CASSQQGASDEKLFF. CDR3 nucleotides: TGTGCCAGCAGTCAACAGGGGGCATCAGATGAAAAACTGTTTTTT.

This clonotype has only a few counts. The genes are TRBV2 and TRBJ1-2, with a possible D match to TRBD1 (5 bases). The CDR3 is 14 residues long. V lost 2 bases, J lost 13 bases, and 20 bases lay in between. The germline V gene has CDR1 SNHLY and CDR2 FYNNEI. The CDR3 spells CASSELNMQQDTTF. CDR3 in DNA: TGTGCCAGCAGTGAACTGAACATGCAACAGGATACCACCTTC.

This clonotype has a single count. Its ends do not fully match the called genes, so a read error is possible. The rearrangement uses TRBV7-2 and TRBJ2-1, with unresolved D. This CDR3 is 15 amino acids long. CDR1 is SGHTA, CDR2 FQGNSA, per germline. The DNA of the CDR3 is TGTGCCAGCAGTTTATCCATGGGGTCCTGCAATGAGCAGTTCTTC. It yields the protein CASSLSMGSCNEQFF.

There are many counts of this clonotype. The CDR3 loop reads CASSPLDRFLYSGANVLTF. CDR3 sequence (DNA): TGTGCCAGCAGTCCTTTAGACAGGTTCTTATACTCTGGGGCCAACGTCCTGACTTTC. The chain joins TRBV28 to TRBJ2-6; possibly TRBD1 for D (6 bases). Germline CDR1 and CDR2: MDHEN and SYDVKM. The CDR3 is made up of 19 amino acids. The V end was cut by 5 bases, the J end by 0 bases, with 20 bases between.

This clonotype was counted once. The chain carries TRBV20-1 and TRBJ2-5; D is perhaps TRBD1 (5 bases). The J call could be wrong; TRBJ2-7 is a better fit for the DNA end. The CDR3 extends over 13 amino acids. Germline CDR1 and CDR2: DFQATT and SNEGSKA (reference sequence). For the CDR3, the DNA is TGCAGTGCTAGTCCCTCAGTAAGGGGCGAGCAGTACTTC. Translating it yields CSASPSVRGEQYF.

This clonotype was seen repeatedly, ten times or more. The J gene is TRBJ2-1, the V gene TRBV12-3 or TRBV12-4; TRBD1 might be the D (5 bases). V was pared by 2 bases and J by 7 bases, with 15 bases between. The CDR3 loop spans 15 amino acids. CDR3 loop: CASSLRAGSENEQFF. The CDR3, as DNA: TGTGCCAGCAGTTTAAGAGCAGGGTCGGAAAATGAGCAGTTCTTC.

The chain combines TRBV20-1 with TRBJ2-3; a possible D gene is TRBD1 (6 bases). V gave up 3 bases and J gave up 3 bases, with 13 bases separating them. The CDR3 runs 14 residues. In germline, CDR1 is DFQATT, CDR2 SNEGSKA (reference sequence). CDR3 residues: CSASGSGATDTQYF. CDR3 bases: TGCAGTGCTAGCGGGTCAGGGGCTACAGATACGCAGTATTTT.

This clonotype was counted a few times. V usage is TRBV14 and J usage is TRBJ2-6; D is unresolved. Trimming removed 0 bases from V and 2 bases from J, with 11 bases in between. There are 17 residues in the CDR3. Germline lookup yields CDR1 SGHDN and CDR2 FVKESK. The CDR3 reads CASSQDIGRAGANVLTF. DNA of the CDR3: TGTGCCAGCAGCCAAGATATAGGCAGAGCTGGGGCCAACGTCCTGACTTTC. The variable domain in full, with the rest retrieved from reference TRBV14 and TRBJ2-6, is EAGVTQFPSHSVIEKGQTVTLRCDPISGHDNLYWYRRVMGKEIKFLLHFVKESKQDESGMPNNRFLAERTGGTYSTLKVQPAELEDSGVYFCASSQDIGRAGANVLTFGAGSRLTVL.

The rearrangement links TRBV28 to TRBJ1-1; 7 bases align to TRBD1. This CDR3 is 16 amino acids long. The J segment lost 1 base and the V segment lost 2 bases, leaving 7 bases of the junction unmatched. Germline V gene sequence: CDR1 MDHEN, CDR2 SYDVKM. The CDR3 sequence: CASSLAPGQKNTEAFF. The CDR3 region has the DNA TGTGCCAGCAGTTTAGCCCCGGGACAGAAGAACACTGAAGCTTTCTTT.

This clonotype was found a few times. The chain recombines TRBV28 with TRBJ2-1, with 12 nucleotides matching TRBD2. V shed 3 bases and J 9 bases; nucleotides not matched to a gene: 12. The CDR3 extends over 17 amino acids. Germline V CDR1 and CDR2: MDHEN, SYDVKM. This CDR3 is CASSFPLTSGGSIEQFF. Here the CDR3 DNA reads TGTGCCAGCAGTTTTCCGCTAACTAGCGGGGGGTCGATTGAGCAGTTCTTC.

The rearrangement joins TRBV6-5 to TRBJ1-3, with D unclear. V dropped 5 bases and J dropped 0 bases, with 14 bases sitting between them. Germline V gene lookup returns CDR1 MNHEY and CDR2 SVGAGI. The CDR3 has 16 amino acids. CDR3 loop: CASSPRGRISGNTIYF. CDR3 sequence (DNA): TGTGCCAGCAGTCCCCGCGGGCGGATCTCTGGAAACACCATATATTTT.

This chain connects TRBV5-4 to TRBJ2-6, with D perhaps being TRBD1 or TRBD2 (5 bases each). Germline CDR1 SGHNT, CDR2 YYREEE (reference sequence). V was pared by 2 bases and J by 4 bases, with 10 bases between. The CDR3 sequence is 15 residues long. The CDR3 bases are TGTGCCAGCAGCTTCAGGGAGTCCGGGGCCAACGTCCTGACTTTC. It specifies CASSFRESGANVLTF.

This clonotype has at least ten counts. The chain couples TRBV29-1 to TRBJ2-1; TRBD2 matches 11 bases. The length of the CDR3 is 15 residues. The trim removed 3 bases at V and 9 bases at J, leaving 10 bases unmatched. The germline CDR1 and CDR2 sequences are SQVTM and ANQGSEA. The CDR3 nucleotides are TGCAGCGTTGAGTATAGCGGGAGGGCCAGGGCTGAGCAGTTCTTC. Translating gives CSVEYSGRARAEQFF.

Ten or more counts support this clonotype. The V gene is TRBV20-1, the J gene TRBJ1-5; TRBD1 might be the D (6 bases). Trimming removed 6 bases at V and 9 bases at J, with 18 bases between. The CDR3 length is 13 residues. In germline, CDR1 is DFQATT, CDR2 SNEGSKA (reference sequence). The CDR3 reads CSAPTGQGWPQHF. The CDR3 nucleotides are TGCAGTGCGCCGACAGGACAAGGGTGGCCCCAGCATTTT.

This clonotype was seen a handful of times. The rearrangement uses TRBV2 and TRBJ2-1; 9 bases are a match to TRBD2. After removal of 8 bases from V and 4 bases from J, the junction contained 9 bases not matched to a gene. CDR3 size: 15 residues. CDR1 is SNHLY and CDR2 is FYNNEI in the germline V gene. The CDR3: CASDSGTSFYNEQFF. In nucleotides, the CDR3 is TGTGCCAGCGACTCCGGGACTAGCTTTTACAATGAGCAGTTCTTC. The whole variable domain, remainder taken from reference TRBV2 and TRBJ2-1, is EPEVTQTPSHQVTQMGQEVILRCVPISNHLYFYWYRQILGQKVEFLVSFYNNEISEKSEIFDDQFSVERPDGSNFTLKIRSTKLEDSAMYFCASDSGTSFYNEQFFGPGTRLTVL.

This clonotype was recorded at least ten times. This chain connects TRBV5-6 to TRBJ2-5; the D is unclear. Trimming took 4 bases from V and 0 from J, leaving 7 bases between them. Germline assignment: CDR1 SGHDT and CDR2 YYEEEE. The CDR3 runs to 13 residues. For the CDR3, the DNA is TGTGCCAGCAGCCTGACCCACCAAGAGACCCAGTACTTC. Translated, it gives CASSLTHQETQYF.

This chain uses TRBV7-9 with TRBJ2-1; 7 nucleotides agree with TRBD1. The CDR3 has 15 amino acids. The junction had 12 bases not matched to a gene; V was cut back by 7 bases and J by 6 bases. Looked up from germline, CDR1 is SEHNR and CDR2 is FQNEAQ (reference sequence). CDR3: CASIYPRTGGNEQFF. The CDR3 DNA sequence: TGTGCCAGCATCTACCCGCGGACAGGAGGCAATGAGCAGTTCTTC. The full variable domain, its missing parts supplied by reference TRBV7-9 and TRBJ2-1, is DTGVSQNPRHKITKRGQNVTFRCDPISEHNRLYWYRQTLGQGPEFLTYFQNEAQLEKSRLLSDRFSAERPKGSFSTLEIQRTEQGDSAMYLCASIYPRTGGNEQFFGPGTRLTVL.

The chain links TRBV7-9 to TRBJ2-5; TRBD1 matches 7 bases. The CDR3 has 15 amino acids. V trimming: 7 bases; J trimming: 2 bases; junction bases outside the gene matches: 10. Per germline, CDR1 SEHNR and CDR2 FQNEAQ (reference sequence). The CDR3 nucleotides are TGTGCCAGCATACCAAGGACAGGTTCACAAGAGACCCAGTACTTC. This gives the protein CASIPRTGSQETQYF.

This clonotype was counted many times. The V gene is TRBV5-5, the J gene TRBJ2-1; no definite D call. The CDR3 is 15 residues long. The germline gives CDR1 SGHKS, CDR2 YYEKEE (reference sequence). The V end was cut by 0 bases, the J end by 7 bases, with 14 bases between. CDR3 region: CASSLVPGVGNEQFF. In DNA, the CDR3 is TGTGCCAGCAGCTTGGTCCCGGGTGTAGGGAATGAGCAGTTCTTC.

This clonotype was detected many times. The genes are TRBV20-1 and TRBJ2-5, with 7 bases fitting TRBD1. The CDR3 covers 13 residues. Germline loops: CDR1 DFQATT, CDR2 SNEGSKA (reference sequence). After removal of 6 bases from V and 3 bases from J, the junction contained 7 bases not matched to a gene. The CDR3 is CSANRGPEETQYF. In DNA form, the CDR3 reads TGCAGTGCAAACAGGGGTCCGGAAGAGACCCAGTACTTC.

This clonotype was seen repeatedly, ten times or more. The chain couples TRBV29-1 to TRBJ2-5; 7 bases line up with TRBD2. Trimming cost V 6 bases and J 13 bases; bases outside gene matches: 11. This CDR3 is built from 11 residues. Germline assignment: CDR1 SQVTM and CDR2 ANQGSEA. CDR3 residues: CSVGELAEWYF. The CDR3 DNA is TGCAGCGTGGGGGAGCTAGCGGAGTGGTACTTC.

This clonotype was recorded only once. The chain uses TRBV29-1 and TRBJ2-7; D may be TRBD1 (5 bases). Germline CDR1 SQVTM, CDR2 ANQGSEA. V was cut by 5 bases and J by 4 bases, with 12 bases left in between. The CDR3 length is 12 residues. DNA of the CDR3: TGCAGCGTTTTGGGGCCCGGATACGAGCAGTACTTC. It codes for CSVLGPGYEQYF.

CDR3 coding DNA: TGTGCCAGCTTGGCTCAAGCCCCTTATGGCTACACCTTC. The encoded protein is CASLAQAPYGYTF. This chain links TRBV5-6 with TRBJ1-2; D call uncertain. With 7 bases removed from V and 5 bases from J, the gap between germline ends came to 15 bases. Germline CDR1 reads SGHDT; CDR2 reads YYEEEE. The CDR3 length is 13 residues.

This clonotype occurred once. J is TRBJ1-2 and V is TRBV29-1; TRBD1 agrees at 8 bases. This CDR3 contains 15 residues. Germline CDR1 and CDR2: SQVTM and ANQGSEA. With V trimmed by 2 bases and J by 8 bases, 13 bases remained unmatched. The CDR3 loop is CSVENLWSGGVGYTF. The DNA of the CDR3 is TGCAGCGTTGAAAATCTTTGGTCAGGGGGCGTCGGCTACACCTTC.

This clonotype was seen ten or more times. The rearrangement joins TRBV7-3 to TRBJ2-1, with D possibly matching TRBD1 (6 bases). CDR3 length equals 13 residues. Germline-derived CDR1 and CDR2 are SGHTA and FQGTGA. V was pared by 3 bases and J by 7 bases, with 10 bases between. In DNA form, the CDR3 reads TGTGCCAGCAGCTTCGGACAGTCAAATGAGCAGTTCTTC. Its translation is CASSFGQSNEQFF. Looking up the rest from reference TRBV7-3 and TRBJ2-1 gives the full variable domain: GAGVSQTPSNKVTEKGKYVELRCDPISGHTALYWYRQSLGQGPEFLIYFQGTGAADDSGLPNDRFFAVRPEGSVSTLKIQRTERGDSAVYLCASSFGQSNEQFFGPGTRLTVL.

The chain couples TRBV6-6 to TRBJ2-5; D tentatively reads TRBD1 or TRBD2 (5 bases each). V gave up 2 bases and J gave up 11 bases, with 15 bases separating them. The germline gives CDR1 MNHNY, CDR2 SVGAGI (reference sequence). The length of the CDR3 is 13 residues. CDR3 sequence (DNA): TGTGCCAGCAGTTACGCCGGCCAGGGAGAGCAGTACTTC. Protein product: CASSYAGQGEQYF.